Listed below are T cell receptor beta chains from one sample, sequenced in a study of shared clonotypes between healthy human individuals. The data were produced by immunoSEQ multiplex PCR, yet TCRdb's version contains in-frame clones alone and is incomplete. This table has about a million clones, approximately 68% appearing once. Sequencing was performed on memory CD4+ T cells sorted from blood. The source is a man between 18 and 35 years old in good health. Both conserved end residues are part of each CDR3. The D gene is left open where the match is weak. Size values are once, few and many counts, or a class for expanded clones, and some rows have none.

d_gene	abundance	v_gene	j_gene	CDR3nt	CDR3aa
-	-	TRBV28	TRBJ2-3	TGTGCCAGCGGCCGGGACAGCACAGATACGCAGTATTTT	CASGRDSTDTQYF
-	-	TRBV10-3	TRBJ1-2	TGTGCCATCACGGGGCCAGAAGGGCTCTACACCTTC	CAITGPEGLYTF
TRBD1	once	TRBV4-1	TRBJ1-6	TGCGCCAGCAGCCCGGGACAGGGGGATCTTAGATCACCCCTCCACTTT	CASSPGQGDLRSPLHF
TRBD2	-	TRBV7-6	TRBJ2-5	TGTGCCAGCAGCAGGCGGACTAGCGGGCAAGAGACCCAGTACTTC	CASSRRTSGQETQYF
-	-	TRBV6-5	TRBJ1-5	TGTGCCAGCAAGTACGGGGCAGACCAGCCCCAGCATTTT	CASKYGADQPQHF
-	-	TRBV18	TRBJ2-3	TGTGCCAGCTCACCTAACGAAGATACGCAGTATTTT	CASSPNEDTQYF
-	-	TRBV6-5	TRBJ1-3	TGTGCCAGCAGTTACGGTGTGAACTCTGGAAACACCATATATTTT	CASSYGVNSGNTIYF
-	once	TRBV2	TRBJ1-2	TGTGCCAGCATCTCCCAGACTGCTAACTATGGCTACACCTTC	CASISQTANYGYTF
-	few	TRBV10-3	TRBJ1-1	TGTGCCATCAAAGGGTTGGGCACTGAAGCTTTCTTT	CAIKGLGTEAFF
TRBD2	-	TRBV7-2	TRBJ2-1	TGTGCCAGCAGCATTAGCGGGAGGGGGGGAGGAGAGCAGTTCTTC	CASSISGRGGGEQFF
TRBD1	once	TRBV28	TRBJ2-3	TGTGCCAGCAGTTTATCGGCCGGGACAGGGTTCAACACGCAGTATTTT	CASSLSAGTGFNTQYF
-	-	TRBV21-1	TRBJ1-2	TGTGCCAGCAGCAAATGGAAAAGAAAACCCTATGGCTACACCTTC	CASSKWKRKPYGYTF
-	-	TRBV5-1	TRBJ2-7	TGCGCCAGCAGCTTGTCAGGGGATTCCCACGAGCAGTACTTC	CASSLSGDSHEQYF
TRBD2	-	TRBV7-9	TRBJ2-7	TGTGCCAGCAGCTTGACTAGCGGGGGTTACGAGCAGTACTTC	CASSLTSGGYEQYF
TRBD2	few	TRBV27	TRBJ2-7	TGTGCCAGCAGGGCACTAGCGGGGGTCTACGAGCAGTACTTC	CASRALAGVYEQYF
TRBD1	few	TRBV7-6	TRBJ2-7	TGTGCCAGCAGCTTACAGGGGGCTGAAGACGAGCAGTACTTC	CASSLQGAEDEQYF
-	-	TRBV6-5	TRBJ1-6	TGTGCCAGCAGCCTCGCGGGCATAAATTCACCCCTCCACTTT	CASSLAGINSPLHF
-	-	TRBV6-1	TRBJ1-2	TGTGCCAGCAGTCCTCTAATCGGACCCTATGGCTACACCTTC	CASSPLIGPYGYTF
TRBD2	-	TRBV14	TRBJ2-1	TGTGCCAGCAGCCAAAAGCGGGAGGGCTTAAATGAGCAGTTCTTC	CASSQKREGLNEQFF
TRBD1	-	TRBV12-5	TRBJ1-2	TGTGCTAGTGTTGGGACAGCCTCTAACTATGGCTACACCTTC	CASVGTASNYGYTF
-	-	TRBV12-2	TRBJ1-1	TGTGCAAGTCGCTTAGCGGGTAGGGACCCTCCACCCTCGAACACTGAAGCTTTCTTT	CASRLAGRDPPPSNTEAFF
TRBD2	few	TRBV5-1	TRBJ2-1	TGCGCCAGCAAGACTAGCGGGGGGGCCAGTAATGAGCAGTTCTTC	CASKTSGGASNEQFF
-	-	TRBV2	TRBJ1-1	TGTGCCGGACGGGAAAACACTGAAGCTTTCTTT	CAGRENTEAFF
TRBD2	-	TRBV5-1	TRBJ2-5	TGCGCCAGCAGCGGGGGAGGGGCCAGAGAGACCCAGTACTTC	CASSGGGARETQYF
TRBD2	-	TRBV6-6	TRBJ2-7	TGTGCCACCTCAACCGGGACTACCTTCTACGAGCAGTACTTC	CATSTGTTFYEQYF
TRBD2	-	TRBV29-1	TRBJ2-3	TGCAGCGTTGCGTCCGCGGGAGGGCCTGGGGATACGCAGTATTTT	CSVASAGGPGDTQYF
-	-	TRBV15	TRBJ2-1	TGTGCCACCAGCAGAGTAGGCACTAGCTCCTACAATGAGCAGTTCTTC	CATSRVGTSSYNEQFF
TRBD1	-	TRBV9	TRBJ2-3	TGTGCCAGCAGCGTGGGGTTAAGGACAGGGGGCCTAACCACAGATACGCAGTATTTT	CASSVGLRTGGLTTDTQYF
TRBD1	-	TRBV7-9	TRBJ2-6	TGTGCCAGCAGGCGGGGACAGGGGAGCTCTGGGGCCAACGTCCTGACTTTC	CASRRGQGSSGANVLTF
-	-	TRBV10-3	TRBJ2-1	TGTGCCATCAGTGGAGGTGATGAGCAGTTCTTC	CAISGGDEQFF
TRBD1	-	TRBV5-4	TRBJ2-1	TGTGCCAGCAGCCGGACCGGGACAGGGATCAATGAGCAGTTCTTC	CASSRTGTGINEQFF
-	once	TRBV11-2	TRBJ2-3	TGTGCCAGCAGCTTAGTTGACATCACAGATACGCAGTATTTT	CASSLVDITDTQYF
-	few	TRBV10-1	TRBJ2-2	TGCGCCAGCAGTGACCCAAGCGGGTCCAACACCGGGGAGCTGTTTTTT	CASSDPSGSNTGELFF
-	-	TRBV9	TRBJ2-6	TGTGCCAGCAGCGTGGGCGGCTCCGCTGGGGCCAACGTCCTGACTTTC	CASSVGGSAGANVLTF
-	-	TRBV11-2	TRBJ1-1	TGTGCCAGCAGCTTAGATTACCAGAGCAAAGCTTTCTTT	CASSLDYQSKAFF
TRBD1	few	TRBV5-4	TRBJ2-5	TGTGCCAGCAAAGGGACAGAGGATTCTTTGCAAGAGACCCAGTACTTC	CASKGTEDSLQETQYF
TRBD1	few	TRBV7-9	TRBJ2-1	TGTGCCAGCAGCCTTCATCTGACAGGGGGTAATGAGCAGTTCTTC	CASSLHLTGGNEQFF
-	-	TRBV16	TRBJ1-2	TGTGCCAGCAGCCAATCTTCCCCAGTGGGCTACACCTTC	CASSQSSPVGYTF
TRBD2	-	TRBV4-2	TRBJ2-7	TGTGCCAGCAGCCGAGGGACTAGCGGGGGGGTCTCTTCTTACGAGCAGTACTTC	CASSRGTSGGVSSYEQYF
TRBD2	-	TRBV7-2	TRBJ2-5	TGTGCCAGCAGCTTAGAGAGGGGACTAGCGGGGATCCAAGAGACCCAGTACTTC	CASSLERGLAGIQETQYF
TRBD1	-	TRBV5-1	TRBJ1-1	TGCGCCAGCAGCTTGAAGCTCGAGGGGACAGGGGCGGCTTTCTTT	CASSLKLEGTGAAFF
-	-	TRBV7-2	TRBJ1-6	TGTGCCAGCGGGGTCAGGCGAGATCGGGATTCACCCCTCCACTTT	CASGVRRDRDSPLHF
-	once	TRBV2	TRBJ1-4	TGTGCCAGCAGTGAAGGTCCTATCGAAAAACTGTTTTTT	CASSEGPIEKLFF
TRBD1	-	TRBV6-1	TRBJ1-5	TGTGCCAGCGAGGACAGGTGGGGCAATCAGCCCCAGCATTTT	CASEDRWGNQPQHF
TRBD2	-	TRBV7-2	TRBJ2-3	TGTGCCAGCAGCTTAGAAGGACTAGCGGGAGATACGCAGTATTTT	CASSLEGLAGDTQYF
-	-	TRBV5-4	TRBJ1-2	TGTGCCAGCAGCCCAGACAGGAGTCTCGCCTATGGCTACACCTTC	CASSPDRSLAYGYTF
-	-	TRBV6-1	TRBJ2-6	TGTGCCAGCAGCTCCCCTAGGGCTGGGGCCAACGTCCTGACTTTC	CASSSPRAGANVLTF
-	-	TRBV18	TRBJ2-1	TGTGCCAGCTCGGGAATGAGGAGCGGAATATTCAATGAGCAGTTCTTC	CASSGMRSGIFNEQFF
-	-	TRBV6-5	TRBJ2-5	TGTGCCAGCAGTTCTCAGGAGACCCAGTACTTC	CASSSQETQYF
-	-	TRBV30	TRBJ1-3	TGTGCCTGGAGTGGACAGTATTCTGGAAACACCATATATTTT	CAWSGQYSGNTIYF
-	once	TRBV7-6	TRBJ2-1	TGTGCCAGCAGCTTGGAGGGCAGCTCCTACAATGAGCAGTTCTTC	CASSLEGSSYNEQFF
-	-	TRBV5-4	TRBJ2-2	TGTGCCAGCAGGGGGGAGTTCTCCGGGGAGCTGTTTTTT	CASRGEFSGELFF
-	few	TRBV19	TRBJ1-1	TGTGCCAGTAGTACAGGAGTGAACACTGAAGCTTTCTTT	CASSTGVNTEAFF